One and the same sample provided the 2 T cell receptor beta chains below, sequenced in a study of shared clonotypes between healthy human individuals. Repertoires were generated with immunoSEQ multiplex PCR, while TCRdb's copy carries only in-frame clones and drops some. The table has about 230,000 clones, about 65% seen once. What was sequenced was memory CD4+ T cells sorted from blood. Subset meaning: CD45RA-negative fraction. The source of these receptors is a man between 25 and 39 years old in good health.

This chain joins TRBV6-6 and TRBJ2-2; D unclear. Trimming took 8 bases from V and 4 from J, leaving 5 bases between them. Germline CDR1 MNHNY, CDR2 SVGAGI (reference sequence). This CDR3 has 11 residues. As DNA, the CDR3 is TGTGCCAGCTCCCTCACCGGGGAGCTGTTTTTT. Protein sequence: CASSLTGELFF.

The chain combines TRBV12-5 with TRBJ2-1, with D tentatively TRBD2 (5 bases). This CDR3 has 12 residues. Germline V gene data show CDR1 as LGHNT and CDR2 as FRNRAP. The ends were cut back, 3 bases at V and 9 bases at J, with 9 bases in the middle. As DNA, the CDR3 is TGTGCTAGTGGTTTTCTCCGGGGTGAGCAGTTCTTC. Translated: CASGFLRGEQFF. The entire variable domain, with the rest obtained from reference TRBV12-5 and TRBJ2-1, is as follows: DARVTQTPRHKVTEMGQEVTMRCQPILGHNTVFWYRQTMMQGLELLAYFRNRAPLDDSGMPKDRFSAEMPDATLATLKIQPSEPRDSAVYFCASGFLRGEQFFGPGTRLTVL.